Sequencing of this T cell receptor (beta chain) was carried out in a study of a mutant IDH1 vaccine in newly diagnosed glioma. The time point here: week 5, during vaccination. Mutant IDH1 20-mer peptide, at 300 ug, made up each vaccine dose, with topical imiquimod. Only in-frame clones appear in the TCRdb table, and some are missing; sequencing was by immunoSEQ multiplex PCR. The sample holds under 95,000 clones, roughly nine tenths seen once. J lost 2 bases, V lost 5 bases, and 6 bases had no gene match. This CDR3 is 16 amino acids long. Germline V gives CDR1 LNHDA, CDR2 SQIVND (reference sequence). In regard to this clone: The antigen remains undetermined.

This sequence was found in a woman aged 45-60 years with glioma. The sequences come from PBMCs, collected from a glioma patient whose treatment included an IDH1 peptide vaccine. This chain joins TRBV19 and TRBJ2-6; 7 bases match TRBD1. Here the CDR3 reads CASSPTGSTGANVLTF. CDR3 DNA: TGTGCCAGTAGTCCGACAGGGTCTACTGGGGCCAACGTCCTGACTTTC.